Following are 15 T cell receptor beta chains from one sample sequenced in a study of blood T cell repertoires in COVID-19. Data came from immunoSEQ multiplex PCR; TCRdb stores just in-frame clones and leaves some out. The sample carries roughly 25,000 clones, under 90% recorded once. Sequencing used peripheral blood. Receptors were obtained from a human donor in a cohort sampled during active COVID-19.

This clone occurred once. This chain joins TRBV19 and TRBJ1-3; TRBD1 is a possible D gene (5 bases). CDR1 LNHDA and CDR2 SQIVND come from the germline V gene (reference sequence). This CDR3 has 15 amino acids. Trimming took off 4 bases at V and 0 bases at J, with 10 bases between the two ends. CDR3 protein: CASSRKTDSGNTIYF. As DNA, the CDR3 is TGTGCCAGTAGTAGAAAGACAGACTCTGGAAACACCATATATTTT.

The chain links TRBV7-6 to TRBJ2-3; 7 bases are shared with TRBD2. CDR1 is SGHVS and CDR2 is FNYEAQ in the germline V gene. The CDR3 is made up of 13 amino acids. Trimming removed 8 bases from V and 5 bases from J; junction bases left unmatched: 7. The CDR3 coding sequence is TGTGCCAGCGGCTGGGGGGGGATAGATACGCAGTATTTT. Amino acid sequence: CASGWGGIDTQYF.

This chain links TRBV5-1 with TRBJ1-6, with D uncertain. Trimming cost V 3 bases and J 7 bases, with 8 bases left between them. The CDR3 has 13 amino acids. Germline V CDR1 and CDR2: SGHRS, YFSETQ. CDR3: CASSSNLNSPLHF. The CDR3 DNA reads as TGCGCCAGCAGCTCAAATCTAAATTCACCCCTCCACTTT.

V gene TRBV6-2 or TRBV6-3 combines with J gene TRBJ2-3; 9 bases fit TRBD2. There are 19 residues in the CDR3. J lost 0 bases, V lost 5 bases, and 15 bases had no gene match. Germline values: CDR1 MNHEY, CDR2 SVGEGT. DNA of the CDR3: TGTGCCAGCAGTCGCTATTCCAGAGCGGGAGGCGCTAGCACAGATACGCAGTATTTT. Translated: CASSRYSRAGGASTDTQYF.

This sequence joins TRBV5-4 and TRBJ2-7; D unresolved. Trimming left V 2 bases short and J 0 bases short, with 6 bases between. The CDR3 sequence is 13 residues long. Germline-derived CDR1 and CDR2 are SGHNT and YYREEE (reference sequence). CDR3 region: CASSFPGSYEQYF. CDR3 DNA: TGTGCCAGCAGCTTCCCCGGCTCCTACGAGCAGTACTTC. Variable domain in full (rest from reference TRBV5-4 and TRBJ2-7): ETGVTQSPTHLIKTRGQQVTLRCSSQSGHNTVSWYQQALGQGPQFIFQYYREEENGRGNFPPRFSGLQFPNYSSELNVNALELDDSALYLCASSFPGSYEQYFGPGTRLTVT.

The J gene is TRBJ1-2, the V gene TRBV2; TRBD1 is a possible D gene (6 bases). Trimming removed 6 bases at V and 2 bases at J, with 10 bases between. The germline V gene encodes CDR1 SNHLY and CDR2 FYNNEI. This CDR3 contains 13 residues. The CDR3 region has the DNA TGTGCCAGCAGCCGGACAGAAAACTATGGCTACACCTTC. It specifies CASSRTENYGYTF.

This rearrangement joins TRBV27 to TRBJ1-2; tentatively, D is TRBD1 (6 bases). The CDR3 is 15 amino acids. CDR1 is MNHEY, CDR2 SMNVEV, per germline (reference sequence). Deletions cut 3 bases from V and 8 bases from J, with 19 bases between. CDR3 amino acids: CASSLRGAPTGGYTF. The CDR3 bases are TGTGCCAGCAGTTTGCGGGGGGCGCCCACAGGGGGCTACACCTTC.

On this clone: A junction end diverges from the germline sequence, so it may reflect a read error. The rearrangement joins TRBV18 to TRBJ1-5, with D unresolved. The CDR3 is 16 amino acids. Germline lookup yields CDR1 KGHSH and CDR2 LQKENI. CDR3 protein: CASSPRQVSPNQPQHF. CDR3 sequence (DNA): TGTGCCAGCTCTCCACGTCAGGTCAGTCCAAATCAGCCCCAGCATTTT.

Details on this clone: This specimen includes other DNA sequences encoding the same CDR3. The DNA of the CDR3 is TGCGCCAGCAGCTTGTCGGGCTCCTACAATGAGCAGTTCTTC. Protein sequence: CASSLSGSYNEQFF. This chain connects TRBV5-1 to TRBJ2-1; D not resolved. The V gene lost 1 base and the J gene lost 0 bases, with 5 bases spanning the gap. The length of the CDR3 is 14 residues. Germline CDR1 SGHRS, CDR2 YFSETQ.

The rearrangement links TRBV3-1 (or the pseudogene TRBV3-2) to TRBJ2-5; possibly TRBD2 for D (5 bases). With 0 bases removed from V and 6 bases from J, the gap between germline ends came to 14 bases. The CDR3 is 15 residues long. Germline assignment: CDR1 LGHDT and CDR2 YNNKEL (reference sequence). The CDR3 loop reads CASSQEGPRAKTQYF. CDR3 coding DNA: TGTGCCAGCAGCCAAGAGGGTCCGAGGGCAAAGACCCAGTACTTC.

In DNA, the CDR3 is TGCGCCAGCAGCTTGACAGGGGGCGGGTCACCCCTCCACTTT. Translated: CASSLTGGGSPLHF. V usage is TRBV5-1 and J usage is TRBJ1-6, with 9 bases aligning to TRBD1. Losses at the gene ends were 1 base for V and 10 bases for J; bases not matched to a gene: 3. Per the germline V gene, CDR1 is SGHRS and CDR2 is YFSETQ. The CDR3 has 14 amino acids. The whole variable domain, remainder taken from reference TRBV5-1 and TRBJ1-6, is KAGVTQTPRYLIKTRGQQVTLSCSPISGHRSVSWYQQTPGQGLQFLFEYFSETQRNKGNFPGRFSGRQFSNSRSEMNVSTLELGDSALYLCASSLTGGGSPLHFGNGTRLTVT.

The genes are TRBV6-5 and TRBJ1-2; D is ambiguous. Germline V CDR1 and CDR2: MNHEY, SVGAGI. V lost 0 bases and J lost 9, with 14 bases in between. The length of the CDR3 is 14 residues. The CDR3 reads CASSYSEELTSYTF. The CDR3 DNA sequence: TGTGCCAGCAGTTACTCGGAGGAGCTTACGAGCTACACCTTC.

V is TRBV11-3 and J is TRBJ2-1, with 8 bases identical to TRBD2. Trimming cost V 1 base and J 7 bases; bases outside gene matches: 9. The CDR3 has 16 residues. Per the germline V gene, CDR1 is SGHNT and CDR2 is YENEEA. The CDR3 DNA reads TGTGCCAGCAGCTTAGGCCGGGGGGGCCTTGGGAATGAGCAGTTCTTC. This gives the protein CASSLGRGGLGNEQFF. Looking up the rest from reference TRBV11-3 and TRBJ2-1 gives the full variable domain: EAGVVQSPRYKIIEKKQPVAFWCNPISGHNTLYWYLQNLGQGPELLIRYENEEAVDDSQLPKDRFSAERLKGVDSTLKIQPAELGDSAVYLCASSLGRGGLGNEQFFGPGTRLTVL.

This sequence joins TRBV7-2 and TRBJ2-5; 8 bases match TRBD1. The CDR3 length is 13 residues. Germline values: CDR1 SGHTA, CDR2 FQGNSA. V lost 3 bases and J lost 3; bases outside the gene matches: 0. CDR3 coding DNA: TGTGCCAGCAGCTTGGACAGGGAAGAGACCCAGTACTTC. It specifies CASSLDREETQYF.

CDR3 DNA: TGTGCCAGCAGCTTGGGGCTGAACACTGAAGCTTTCTTT. It encodes CASSLGLNTEAFF. V and J are TRBV5-4 and TRBJ1-1, with unresolved D. The CDR3 has 13 residues. The germline CDR1 and CDR2 sequences are SGHNT and YYREEE (reference sequence). With 0 bases removed from V and 0 bases from J, the gap between germline ends came to 3 bases.